Listed below are T cell receptor beta chains from one sample, sequenced in a study of CD8 T cells in ankylosing spondylitis. One entry per CDR3 protein, called by TCRdb with MiXCR from the 5' RACE reads. The sample gives fewer than 400,000 distinct CDR3 sequences, 20% to 25% of which show up once; about 16% is in the top ten. The sequenced sample was blood, either unsorted or a sorted T cell fraction (not recorded which). The source of these receptors is a male donor with ankylosing spondylitis. Each CDR3 is given with its conserved first and last residue. Each record gives: V gene, clone size, J gene, D gene, CDR3 DNA, CDR3 protein. A D gene is named only where the DNA matches it firmly. Clone size, where shown, is once, few, many, or a class for clones that have expanded.

>TRBV2|few|TRBJ2-3|.
TGTGCCAGCAGTGAGATTCCTAGGTTTCCCACAGATACGCAGTATTTT
CASSEIPRFPTDTQYF
>TRBV14|few|TRBJ2-1|.
TGTGCCAGCAGCCAAAGAGTCGGGTACTCCTACAATGAGCAGTTCTTC
CASSQRVGYSYNEQFF
>TRBV2|.|TRBJ2-2|.
TGTGCCAGCAGTGACGAAGGCCTTCGTAACACCGGGGAGCTGTTTTTT
CASSDEGLRNTGELFF
>TRBV3-1|few|TRBJ2-1|TRBD2
TGTGCCAGCAGCCAAGTAGGCGGGAGCAATTACAATGAGCAGTTCTTC
CASSQVGGSNYNEQFF
>TRBV5-1|.|TRBJ2-1|.
TGCGCCAGCAGCTTGGGACTCAACCCGGGGGAGCAGTTCTTC
CASSLGLNPGEQFF
>TRBV7-8|few|TRBJ1-5|.
TGTGCCAGCAGCTTAGCTCGCAGAGGCAATCAGCCCCAGCATTTT
CASSLARRGNQPQHF
>TRBV6-2/TRBV6-3|many|TRBJ1-5|.
TGTGCCAGCAGTTACGGTCGGACTAATCAGCCCCAGCATTTT
CASSYGRTNQPQHF
>TRBV29-1|many|TRBJ2-1|.
TGCAGCGTGGGGGCCCGGGACACCTACAATGAGCAGTTCTTC
CSVGARDTYNEQFF
>TRBV28|.|TRBJ2-1|.
TGTGCCAGCCCCCCGGGGCTGGGGAGCGGGCCCTCCTACAATGAGCAGTTCTTC
CASPPGLGSGPSYNEQFF
>TRBV7-2|.|TRBJ2-1|TRBD2
TGTGCCAGCAGCGTGACTAGCGGGAGCGAGAATGAGCAGTTCTTC
CASSVTSGSENEQFF
>TRBV5-1|few|TRBJ2-2|TRBD1
TGCGCCAGCAGCTTGGCCCCGACAGGGCAAGCCGGGGAGCTGTTTTTT
CASSLAPTGQAGELFF
>TRBV6-1|few|TRBJ2-5|.
TGTGCCAGTCAAAAGGGGGGACGGGGAGAGACCCAGTACTTC
CASQKGGRGETQYF
>TRBV11-2|.|TRBJ2-1|.
TGTGCCAGCAGCGGGGAAGGTTGGCAGGGTGGGAATGAGCAGTTCTTC
CASSGEGWQGGNEQFF
>TRBV7-3|.|TRBJ2-3|.
TGTGCCAGCAGCTTATATAAGCGCACAGATACGCAGTATTTT
CASSLYKRTDTQYF
>TRBV30|few|TRBJ2-1|.
TGTGCCTGGAGCCAGGGCTCTCTCTCCAGTGAGCAGTTCTTC
CAWSQGSLSSEQFF
>TRBV7-9|few|TRBJ1-4|.
TGTGCCAGCAGCTTTGGGGGCTTGTGGGAAAAACTGTTTTTT
CASSFGGLWEKLFF
>TRBV19|.|TRBJ2-5|.
TGTGCCAGTAGTATTATTGGGGCGCAAGAACAAGAGACCCAGTACTTC
CASSIIGAQEQETQYF
>TRBV6-2/TRBV6-3|few|TRBJ2-7|.
TGTGCCAGCAGTTATGGAGACTATACCACGATTCAGGAGCAGTACTTC
CASSYGDYTTIQEQYF
>TRBV5-4|.|TRBJ2-5|TRBD2
TGTGCCAGCAGCTCCCGGACTAGCGGGAGACTGGAGACCCAGTACTTC
CASSSRTSGRLETQYF
>TRBV9|few|TRBJ1-1|.
TGTGCCAGCAGCGGTCGGACCGCCCTGAACACTGAAGCTTTCTTT
CASSGRTALNTEAFF
>TRBV7-7|.|TRBJ1-4|.
TGTGCTAGCAGCTTAACAGGCAATGAAAAACTGTTTTTT
CASSLTGNEKLFF
>TRBV29-1|few|TRBJ2-7|TRBD2
TGCAGCGTATGGACTAGCGGGAGCCCCTCCTACGAGCAGTACTTC
CSVWTSGSPSYEQYF
>TRBV11-2|.|TRBJ2-7|TRBD1
TGTGCCAGCAGCTTCTACACAGGGGCCTACGAGCAGTACTTC
CASSFYTGAYEQYF
>TRBV9|.|TRBJ2-7|.
TGTGCCAGCAGCGTGGCCCCCGGGACGATCTACGAGCAGTACTTC
CASSVAPGTIYEQYF
>TRBV12-3/TRBV12-4|.|TRBJ2-3|TRBD1
TGTGCCAGCAGTCCCTGGACAGGATATACAGATACGCAGTATTTT
CASSPWTGYTDTQYF
>TRBV7-9|.|TRBJ2-1|TRBD1
TGTGCCAGCAGCTTAGCGGAAGGGGGCAGTAACAATGAGCAGTTCTTC
CASSLAEGGSNNEQFF
>TRBV15|few|TRBJ2-7|TRBD2
TGTGCCACCAGCAGAGCTCTTAGCGGGAGCAACGAGCAGTACTTC
CATSRALSGSNEQYF
>TRBV6-1|.|TRBJ2-1|.
TGTGCCAGCAGAGAAGACAGCAGCTCCTACAATGAGCAGTTCTTC
CASREDSSSYNEQFF
>TRBV27|few|TRBJ2-7|TRBD2
TGTGCCAGCAAACGTAGCGGGGCCTACGAGCAGTACTTC
CASKRSGAYEQYF
>TRBV3-1|.|TRBJ2-1|TRBD2
TGTGCCAGCAGCCAGCGGGGGGTGAATGAGCAGTTCTTC
CASSQRGVNEQFF
>TRBV19|.|TRBJ2-5|.
TGTGCCAGTAGTCCCGTAGGGGCCTCTTTGCCGGTGGGGGAGACCCAGTACTTC
CASSPVGASLPVGETQYF
>TRBV2|.|TRBJ2-1|TRBD2
TGTGCCAGCAGTCCAGCGGGAGTGCGCAATGAGCAGTTCTTC
CASSPAGVRNEQFF
>TRBV10-3|.|TRBJ2-5|TRBD1
TGTGCCATCAGGGCGGACAGGGCCGGGGAGACCCAGTACTTC
CAIRADRAGETQYF
>TRBV7-9|few|TRBJ2-5|TRBD2
TGTGCCAGCAGCTTAGCGCTAGCGGGAGAAGAGACCCAGTACTTC
CASSLALAGEETQYF
>TRBV29-1|few|TRBJ2-5|.
TGCAGCGTTGTCAGAAACGGGGAGACCCAGTACTTC
CSVVRNGETQYF
>TRBV28|.|TRBJ2-4|.
TGTGCCACCTGGGGACGGTCGAGGGGTGACATTCAGTACTTC
CATWGRSRGDIQYF
>TRBV5-6|.|TRBJ1-5|.
TGTGCCAGCAGCTCCAAAAACGCCTTCTATAGCAATCAGCCCCAGCATTTT
CASSSKNAFYSNQPQHF
>TRBV29-1|.|TRBJ1-2|.
TGCAGCGAGAAGACAGCCTATGGCTACACCTTC
CSEKTAYGYTF
>TRBV5-1|few|TRBJ2-7|TRBD1
TGCGCCAGCAGCGAGGGGGCCCGGCTACGAGAGCAGTACTTC
CASSEGARLREQYF
>TRBV5-5|once|TRBJ2-1|.
TGTGCCAGCAGCTTGGCCGGGACCCCTTGGAATGAGCAGTTCTTC
CASSLAGTPWNEQFF
>TRBV5-1|few|TRBJ1-1|.
TGCGCCAGCAAGCAAGACCCGAACACTGAAGCTTTCTTT
CASKQDPNTEAFF
>TRBV12-3/TRBV12-4|many|TRBJ2-2|TRBD1
TGTGCCAGCAGATGGGACAGTTACACCGGGGAGCTGTTTTTT
CASRWDSYTGELFF
>TRBV20-1|.|TRBJ2-3|.
TGCAGTGCTATTGTCCCCACAGATACGCAGTATTTT
CSAIVPTDTQYF
>TRBV29-1|.|TRBJ1-1|.
TGCAGCGTTGCGTTTCGCACTGAAGCTTTCTTT
CSVAFRTEAFF
>TRBV29-1|few|TRBJ1-1|TRBD1
TGCAGCGTTGCCCGGACAGGGGAGAACACTGAAGCTTTCTTT
CSVARTGENTEAFF
>TRBV5-1|.|TRBJ1-6|.
TGCGCCAGCAGCTTGGATCTGGGGGGAGCCCTCCACTTT
CASSLDLGGALHF
>TRBV28|.|TRBJ2-3|TRBD1
TGTGCCAGCAGACTGACAGGGCTCCCAGATACGCAGTATTTT
CASRLTGLPDTQYF
>TRBV7-3|.|TRBJ1-1|TRBD1
TGTGCCAGCAGCTTAACGACAGGGGGCTTTACTGAAGCTTTCTTT
CASSLTTGGFTEAFF
>TRBV5-4|few|TRBJ2-1|.
TGTGCCAGCAGCCAAGGGTGGGGCCCCAACACTGAGCAGTTCTTC
CASSQGWGPNTEQFF
>TRBV20-1|many|TRBJ1-1|.
TGCAGTGCCGCCAAAGGGGTTACTGAAGCTTTCTTT
CSAAKGVTEAFF
>TRBV6-6|few|TRBJ2-3|TRBD1
TGTGCCAGCGGCCAGACAGGGGGAGATACGCAGTATTTT
CASGQTGGDTQYF
>TRBV15|many|TRBJ2-5|.
TGTGCCACCAGCAGAGATCTCGGACAAGTATACCAAGAGACCCAGTACTTC
CATSRDLGQVYQETQYF
>TRBV12-3/TRBV12-4|few|TRBJ1-6|.
TGTGCCAGCACCCCCGAAGTGACTACCTATTCACCCCTCCACTTT
CASTPEVTTYSPLHF
>TRBV24-1|.|TRBJ2-1|TRBD2
TGTGCCACCAGTGATCGACTAGCGGCTAGTTACAATGAGCAGTTCTTC
CATSDRLAASYNEQFF